These 15 T cell receptor beta chains were all obtained from the same sample, sequenced in a study of identifying expanded T cells in peripheral blood (dated by TCRdb to about 2019). Preparation of the library involved the immunoSEQ multiplex PCR assay. Held by TCRdb, this immuneACCESS table contains in-frame sequences only and omits some clones. Under half of the omission traces to an unresolved V gene where checked; the cause of the rest is unknown. This sample gives about 130,000 clones in total; roughly 90% of them show up just once. 8.4% of the sample is taken by the ten largest. Sequencing was carried out using blood. The receptors come from a person between 18 and 70 years old in good health.

This rearrangement joins TRBV28 to TRBJ1-3, with a weak D call TRBD1 (6 bases). Trimming took 7 bases from V and 3 from J, leaving 19 bases between them. The CDR3 has 16 amino acids. Germline values: CDR1 MDHEN, CDR2 SYDVKM. Here the CDR3 DNA reads TGTGCCAGCACGTTGGCCTGGGGGCAAGGTGGAAACACCATATATTTT. Translating gives CASTLAWGQGGNTIYF. Drawing the rest from reference TRBV28 and TRBJ1-3, the complete variable domain is DVKVTQSSRYLVKRTGEKVFLECVQDMDHENMFWYRQDPGLGLRLIYFSYDVKMKEKGDIPEGYSVSREKKERFSLILESASTNQTSMYLCASTLAWGQGGNTIYFGEGSWLTVV.

The rearrangement joins TRBV6-6 to TRBJ2-7, with 9 bases fitting TRBD2. The CDR3 length is 14 residues. Germline CDR1 MNHNY, CDR2 SVGAGI (reference sequence). V shed 4 bases and J 4 bases; nucleotides not matched to a gene: 5. The CDR3 here is CASSFSGSVYEQYF. The DNA of the CDR3 is TGTGCCAGCAGTTTTAGCGGGAGTGTTTACGAGCAGTACTTC.

V is TRBV7-2 and J is TRBJ2-7, with a possible D match to TRBD1 (6 bases). The CDR3 is 13 residues long. Germline loops: CDR1 SGHTA, CDR2 FQGNSA. V lost 2 bases to trimming and J lost 2 bases, with 7 bases between them. Here the CDR3 DNA reads TGTGCCAGCAGCTTAAAGGGGGCCTACGAGCAGTACTTC. Translated, it gives CASSLKGAYEQYF.

The J gene is TRBJ2-7, the V gene TRBV15, with D uncertain. CDR1 LNHNV and CDR2 YYDKDF come from the germline V gene (reference sequence). V was clipped by 6 bases and J by 3 bases, with 15 bases between them. This CDR3 has 14 amino acids. The chain's CDR3 is CATRGLDQGYEQYF. CDR3 nucleotide sequence: TGTGCCACCAGGGGTCTAGATCAAGGCTACGAGCAGTACTTC.

The chain is built from TRBV19 and TRBJ2-7; D might be TRBD1 or TRBD2, each matching 5 bases. The CDR3 is 13 amino acids. The V and J ends lost 5 bases and 2 bases respectively, with 10 bases between them. The germline gives CDR1 LNHDA, CDR2 SQIVND (reference sequence). The CDR3 here is CASSDGATYEQYF. CDR3 nucleotides: TGTGCCAGTAGTGACGGGGCTACCTACGAGCAGTACTTC.

The CDR3 DNA reads TGTGCCAGTAGTCTCCGGGGCGGGACCGGGGAGCTGTTTTTT. It encodes CASSLRGGTGELFF. The chain uses TRBV19 and TRBJ2-2; D may correspond to TRBD1 or TRBD2 (5 bases each). Germline-derived CDR1 and CDR2 are LNHDA and SQIVND (reference sequence). The CDR3 covers 14 residues. The ends were cut back, 5 bases at V and 5 bases at J, with 12 bases in the middle.

The chain is built from TRBV4-1 and TRBJ2-3, with D possibly TRBD2 on 5 matching bases. The CDR3 runs 16 residues. V lost 4 bases and J 4 bases, leaving 18 bases between the germline ends. CDR1 is MGHRA and CDR2 is YSYEKL in the germline V gene. The CDR3 region has the DNA TGCGCCAGCAGCCCCGTGATATGGACTGTCGCAGATACGCAGTATTTT. Its translation: CASSPVIWTVADTQYF.

The chain carries TRBV19 and TRBJ2-5, with D possibly TRBD2 on 6 matching bases. Germline CDR1 LNHDA, CDR2 SQIVND (reference sequence). The CDR3 loop spans 15 amino acids. Trimming shortened V by 6 bases and J by 1 base, and 15 bases separated the two germline ends. The CDR3, as DNA: TGTGCCAGTAGCACCTCCGGGACTCGCCAAGAGACCCAGTACTTC. Translating gives CASSTSGTRQETQYF.

This clone was seen just once. The CDR3, as DNA: TGTGCCAGCAGTCTCACAGGGGTCCGAGAGACCCAGTACTTC. It codes for CASSLTGVRETQYF. The chain joins TRBV28 to TRBJ2-5, with 7 bases that match TRBD1. Per germline, CDR1 MDHEN and CDR2 SYDVKM. Germline trimming cut 5 bases from V and 4 bases from J; bases unmatched to any gene: 7. The CDR3 sequence is 14 residues long.

The V call is TRBV11-3, the J call TRBJ2-3, with D unclear. The CDR3 contains 14 residues. Between the trimmed V and J ends, which lost 1 base and 2 bases, there was a span of 7 bases. Germline CDR1 reads SGHNT; CDR2 reads YENEEA. CDR3 residues: CASSLASVTDTQYF. The CDR3 nucleotides are TGTGCCAGCAGCTTAGCCTCGGTCACAGATACGCAGTATTTT.

The chain employs TRBV6-5 and TRBJ2-7, with D perhaps given as TRBD1 or TRBD2 (5 bases each). Germline V gene sequence: CDR1 MNHEY, CDR2 SVGAGI. V was pared by 6 bases and J by 5 bases, with 17 bases between. The CDR3 is made up of 14 amino acids. The CDR3 loop is CASRQNGAKDEQYF. The CDR3 DNA reads as TGTGCCAGCAGACAGAACGGGGCCAAGGACGAGCAGTACTTC.

The chain has TRBV2 and TRBJ2-5; 9 bases are shared with TRBD2. Germline loops: CDR1 SNHLY, CDR2 FYNNEI. V gave up 8 bases and J gave up 5 bases; unmatched junction bases: 6. This CDR3 contains 13 residues. The CDR3 spells CASRASGMETQYF. The CDR3 coding sequence is TGTGCCAGCCGGGCTAGCGGGATGGAGACCCAGTACTTC.

The rearrangement links TRBV6-4 to TRBJ2-2; 9 positions agree with TRBD2. Germline values: CDR1 MRHNA, CDR2 SNTAGT. This CDR3 spans 15 amino acids. The ends lost 2 bases at V and 8 bases at J; junction bases unmatched: 6. The CDR3 loop reads CASSDGGLASGELFF. The CDR3 DNA reads as TGTGCCAGCAGTGACGGGGGACTAGCATCGGGGGAGCTGTTTTTT.

V is TRBV4-3 and J is TRBJ2-7; 11 nucleotides match TRBD1. The V gene's germline CDR1 is LGHNA and CDR2 YSLEER. J lost 4 bases, V lost 0 bases, and 8 bases had no gene match. The CDR3 extends over 17 amino acids. CDR3 protein: CASSQDPRDRGVYEQYF. CDR3 coding DNA: TGCGCCAGCAGCCAAGATCCCCGGGACAGGGGGGTTTACGAGCAGTACTTC.

This sequence joins TRBV5-4 and TRBJ1-3, with D perhaps matching TRBD1 (6 bases). This CDR3 spans 16 amino acids. The ends were cut back, 0 bases at V and 0 bases at J, with 10 bases in the middle. CDR1 SGHNT and CDR2 YYREEE come from the germline V gene (reference sequence). The CDR3 DNA follows: TGTGCCAGCAGCTTGGGGGGGGCTAACTCTGGAAACACCATATATTTT. Protein product: CASSLGGANSGNTIYF.